This T cell receptor beta chain was identified during a study of CXCR3-negative and CXCR3-positive naive CD8 T cells. Findings and limits, study-wide: Naive CXCR3-positive and CXCR3-negative cells shared similar TRBV-TRBJ usage, unlike memory cells. Naive cells that were CXCR3-positive had more hydrophobic TRB CDR3s (compared with CXCR3-negative naive cells). Naive subsets did not differ in surface CD5, and TRB CDR3 properties served to infer TCR strength.

As concerns this clonotype: Its target is not known.

It was by 5' RACE with UMI labels that the TRB cDNA libraries were prepared. TCRdb processed the 5' RACE reads again and assigns one entry to each CDR3 protein, with no DNA. The sample table includes 50,000 to 65,000 distinct CDR3 sequences. A CD45RO-CCR7+CD27+CD95- phenotype identified naive CD8+ T cells. The receptor was isolated from a human donor in good health. Some clones in this sample may be carry-over from other donors' samples. Sample: naive CXCR3+ CD8+ T cells from blood. The subset: CD45RO-CCR7+CD27+CD95- naive CD8+ T cells expressing CXCR3 (TNR3+).

CDR3 sequence reads: CATRDYQTYEQYF. The chain combines TRBV10-3 with TRBJ2-7; checking the TCRdb D call of TRBD2 is not possible without DNA. The CDR3 is made up of 13 amino acids. Looked up from germline, CDR1 is ENHRY and CDR2 is SYGVKD.